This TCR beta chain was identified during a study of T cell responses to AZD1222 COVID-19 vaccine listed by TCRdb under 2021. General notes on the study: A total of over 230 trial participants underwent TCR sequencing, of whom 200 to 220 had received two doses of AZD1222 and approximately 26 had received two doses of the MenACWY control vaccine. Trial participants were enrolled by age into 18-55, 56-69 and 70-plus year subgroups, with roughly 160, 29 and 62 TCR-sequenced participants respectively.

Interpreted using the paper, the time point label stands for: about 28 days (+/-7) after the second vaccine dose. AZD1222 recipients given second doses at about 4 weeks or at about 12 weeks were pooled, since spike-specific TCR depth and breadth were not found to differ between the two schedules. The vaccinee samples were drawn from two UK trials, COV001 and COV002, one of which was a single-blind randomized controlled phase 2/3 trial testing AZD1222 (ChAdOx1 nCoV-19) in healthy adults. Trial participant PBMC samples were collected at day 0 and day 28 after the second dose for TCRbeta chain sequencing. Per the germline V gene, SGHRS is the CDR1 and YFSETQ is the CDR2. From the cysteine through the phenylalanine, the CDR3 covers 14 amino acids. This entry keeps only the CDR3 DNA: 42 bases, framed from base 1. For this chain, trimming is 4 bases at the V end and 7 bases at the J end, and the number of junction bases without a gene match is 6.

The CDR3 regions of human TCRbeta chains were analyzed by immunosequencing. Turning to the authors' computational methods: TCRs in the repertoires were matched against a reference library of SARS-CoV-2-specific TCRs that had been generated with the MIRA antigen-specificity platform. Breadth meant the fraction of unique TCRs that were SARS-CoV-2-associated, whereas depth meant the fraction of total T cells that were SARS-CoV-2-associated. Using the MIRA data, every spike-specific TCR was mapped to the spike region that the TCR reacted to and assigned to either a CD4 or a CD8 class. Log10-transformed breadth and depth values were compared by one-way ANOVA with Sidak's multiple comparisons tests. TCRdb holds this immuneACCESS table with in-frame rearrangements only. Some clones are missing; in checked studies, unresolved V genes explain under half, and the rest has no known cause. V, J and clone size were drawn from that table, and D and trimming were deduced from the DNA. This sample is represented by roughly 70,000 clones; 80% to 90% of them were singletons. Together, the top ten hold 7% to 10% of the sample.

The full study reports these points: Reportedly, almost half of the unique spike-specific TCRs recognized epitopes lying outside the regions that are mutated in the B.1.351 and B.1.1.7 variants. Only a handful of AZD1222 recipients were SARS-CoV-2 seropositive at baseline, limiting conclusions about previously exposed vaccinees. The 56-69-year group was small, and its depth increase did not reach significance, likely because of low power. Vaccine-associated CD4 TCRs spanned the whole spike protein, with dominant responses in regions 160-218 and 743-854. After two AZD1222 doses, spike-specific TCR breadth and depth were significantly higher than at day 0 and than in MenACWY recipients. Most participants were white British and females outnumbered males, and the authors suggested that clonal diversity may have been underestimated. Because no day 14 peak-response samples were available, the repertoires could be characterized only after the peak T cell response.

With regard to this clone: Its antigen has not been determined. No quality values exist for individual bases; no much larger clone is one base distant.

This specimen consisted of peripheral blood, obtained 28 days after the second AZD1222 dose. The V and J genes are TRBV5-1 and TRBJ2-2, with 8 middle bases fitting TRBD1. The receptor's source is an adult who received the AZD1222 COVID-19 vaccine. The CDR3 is CASSPGGAGGELFF. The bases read TGCGCCAGCAGCCCAGGGGGCGCGGGCGGGGAGCTGTTTTTT.